The entry below describes one T cell receptor beta chain. Its antigen is not known. These data belong to a study of response to subunit inactivated influenza vaccine. Regarding the study as a whole: Few new T cells, the authors suggested, are recruited by each seasonal influenza vaccination.

The CDR3 runs 14 residues. CDR1 is SGHRS and CDR2 is YFSETQ in the germline V gene. V was pared by 5 bases and J by 2 bases, with 12 bases between. TCRdb independently ran MiXCR on the RT-PCR reads; one entry per CDR3 protein. The table shows around 750,000 distinct CDR3 sequences, with around 20% occurring only once. The sequence was collected from a man aged 50 or older who received an inactivated influenza vaccine. The input for sequencing was PBMCs from blood, taken roughly 5 days after vaccination. This chain connects TRBV5-1 to TRBJ2-3; TRBD2 might be the D (5 bases). The CDR3 nucleotides read TGCGCCAGCAGTCCAAGCGGCTTCACAGATACGCAGTATTTT. Its translation: CASSPSGFTDTQYF. The whole variable domain, filled in from reference TRBV5-1 and TRBJ2-3, reads KAGVTQTPRYLIKTRGQQVTLSCSPISGHRSVSWYQQTPGQGLQFLFEYFSETQRNKGNFPGRFSGRQFSNSRSEMNVSTLELGDSALYLCASSPSGFTDTQYFGPGTRLTVL.